Listed below are T cell receptor beta chains from one sample, sequenced in a study of early T cells in non-severe SARS-CoV-2 infection. TCRdb used MiXCR to reprocess the 5' RACE reads, holding one entry per CDR3 protein. The table lists just under 65,000 distinct CDR3 sequences, 5% to 6.5% of them singletons. Sequenced material: whole blood, taken at baseline. The receptor set was obtained from an adult who was a healthcare worker with PCR-confirmed SARS-CoV-2 infection or an uninfected control (not recorded which). Each CDR3 is given with its conserved first and last residue. Fields, in order: J gene, D gene, clone size, V gene, CDR3 DNA, CDR3 protein. The D gene is left open where the match is weak. Only part of the rows carry a size: once, few, many, or a class if the clone is expanded.

TRBJ2-7 | TRBD1 | many | TRBV10-1 | TGCGCCAGCAGTAGTTTGCAGGGGGCGGGCGAGCAGTACTTC | CASSSLQGAGEQYF
TRBJ1-5 | TRBD1 | . | TRBV20-1 | TGCAGTGCCGTCCAGGGGGCCAATCAGCCCCAGCATTTT | CSAVQGANQPQHF
TRBJ2-7 | . | few | TRBV20-1 | TGCAGTGCTCCCTCGGGGGACTTGACCTACGAGCAGTACTTC | CSAPSGDLTYEQYF
TRBJ2-6 | . | many | TRBV6-5 | TGTGCCAGCAGTTACTCGAACCCAGCAAGAGGGGCCAACGTCCTGACTTTC | CASSYSNPARGANVLTF
TRBJ1-1 | TRBD1 | many | TRBV7-2 | TGTGCCAGCAGCGCCGGACAGGGAGGCACTGAAGCTTTCTTT | CASSAGQGGTEAFF
TRBJ2-7 | . | few | TRBV6-2/TRBV6-3 | TGTGCCAGCAGTTACGGCCTTTCTAGCTACGAGCAGTACTTC | CASSYGLSSYEQYF
TRBJ2-4 | . | many | TRBV20-1 | TGCAGCGCTAGAGTCCTGCCCCCGGGCCAAGGAAACATTCAGTACTTC | CSARVLPPGQGNIQYF
TRBJ2-1 | TRBD2 | many | TRBV7-6 | TGTGCCAGCAGCTTAGCGCTAGCGGGAGGGCCTAATGAGCAGTTCTTC | CASSLALAGGPNEQFF
TRBJ2-7 | . | . | TRBV4-3 | TGCGCCAGCAGCCAAGATCCAGGGCGTGAGCAGTACTTC | CASSQDPGREQYF
TRBJ2-3 | . | many | TRBV11-3 | TGTGCACTAGCACAACAGGGTTATAATCGTGGAGATACGCAGTATTTT | CALAQQGYNRGDTQYF
TRBJ2-7 | . | few | TRBV20-1 | TGCAGTGCTAGAAACCCGGGAGACTCCTACGAGCAGTACTTC | CSARNPGDSYEQYF
TRBJ1-3 | . | . | TRBV28 | TGTGCCAGCAGTTTATCGGGAACTGGAAACACCATATATTTT | CASSLSGTGNTIYF
TRBJ2-1 | . | . | TRBV12-3/TRBV12-4 | TGTGCCAGCAGTTTAGGGTCCAGTGAGCAGTTCTTC | CASSLGSSEQFF
TRBJ1-1 | . | many | TRBV20-1 | TGCAGTGCTAGAGACAGCGGTTCCACTGAAGCTTTCTTT | CSARDSGSTEAFF
TRBJ2-1 | TRBD2 | many | TRBV18 | TGTGCCAGCCACCAAGTGGCGGGGGGATACAATGAGCAGTTCTTC | CASHQVAGGYNEQFF